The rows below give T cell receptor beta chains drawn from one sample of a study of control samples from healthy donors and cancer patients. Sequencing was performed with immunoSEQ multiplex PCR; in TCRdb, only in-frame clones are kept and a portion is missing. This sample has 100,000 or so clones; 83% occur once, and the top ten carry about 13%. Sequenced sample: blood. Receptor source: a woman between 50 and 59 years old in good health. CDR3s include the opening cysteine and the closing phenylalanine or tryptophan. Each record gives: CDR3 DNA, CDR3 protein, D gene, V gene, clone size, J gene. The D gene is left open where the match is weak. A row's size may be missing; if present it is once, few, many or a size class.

TGTGCCAGCACACAGGGGTCACCCCTCCACTTT | CASTQGSPLHF | TRBD1 | TRBV6-5 | . | TRBJ1-6
TGTGCCAGCCGAATAGGGGGGCTGGTCGACGAGCAGTACTTC | CASRIGGLVDEQYF | . | TRBV2 | . | TRBJ2-7
TGTGCCAGCAGCTTAGCGCAGGTGCGATCACCCCTCCACTTT | CASSLAQVRSPLHF | . | TRBV7-2 | . | TRBJ1-6
TGTGCCAGCAGCTTAGTAATGACTAGCGGGAGTTATGAGCAGTTCTTC | CASSLVMTSGSYEQFF | TRBD2 | TRBV7-2 | . | TRBJ2-1
TGTGCCAGCTCACCACAAAGACAGGGCGGAAATGAAAAACTGTTTTTT | CASSPQRQGGNEKLFF | TRBD1 | TRBV18 | once | TRBJ1-4
TGTGCCAGCAGCCCCACCTCCCAGAAAGGACTTTATGCCGAGCAGTACTTC | CASSPTSQKGLYAEQYF | . | TRBV27 | . | TRBJ2-7
TGTGCCACCAGCACAACGAATTCTAGCGGGAGACGCAATGAGCAGTTCTTC | CATSTTNSSGRRNEQFF | TRBD2 | TRBV15 | . | TRBJ2-1
TGTGCCAGCAGTTTTGGGACTAGCGGGAATAGTAGGAAGCAGTACTTC | CASSFGTSGNSRKQYF | TRBD2 | TRBV5-4 | few | TRBJ2-7
TGTGCCAGCAGCATCCACCGGGAGACCCAGTACTTC | CASSIHRETQYF | . | TRBV11-2 | . | TRBJ2-5
TGTGCCAGCAGTACACAGAGCTCCTACGAGCAGTACTTC | CASSTQSSYEQYF | . | TRBV27 | . | TRBJ2-7
TGTGCCAGCAGCCCTCGACAGTCGGGTGGCTACACCTTC | CASSPRQSGGYTF | . | TRBV14 | . | TRBJ1-2
TGTGCCAGCAATCAGGGTCCTGAAGCTTTCTTT | CASNQGPEAFF | . | TRBV6-6 | . | TRBJ1-1
TGTGCCCCCAGGGGGTCAGATAATAGCAATCAGCCCCAGCATTTT | CAPRGSDNSNQPQHF | TRBD1 | TRBV10-3 | . | TRBJ1-5
TGTGCCAGCAGGGACAGGGCCGATCAGCCCCAGCATTTT | CASRDRADQPQHF | TRBD1 | TRBV5-5 | . | TRBJ1-5
TGTGCCAGCAGTCAGGGGCTGGGTGGCTACACCTTC | CASSQGLGGYTF | . | TRBV5-8 | . | TRBJ1-2
TGTGCCATCAGTAAGGGGGACCCCTCTGGGGCCAACGTCCTGACTTTC | CAISKGDPSGANVLTF | . | TRBV10-3 | . | TRBJ2-6
TGTGCCAGCAGCGGAGCGGACAGTTACTCTGGGGCCAACGTCCTGACTTTC | CASSGADSYSGANVLTF | . | TRBV5-4 | . | TRBJ2-6
TGTGCCAGCACTGGCGGGAACACTGAAGCTTTCTTT | CASTGGNTEAFF | . | TRBV5-6 | . | TRBJ1-1
TGTGCCAGTAGTATGGGCCCCGAGCAGTACTTC | CASSMGPEQYF | . | TRBV19 | many | TRBJ2-7
TGTGCCAGCACCTTAGAGCGGGGGGCATACAATGAGCAGTTCTTC | CASTLERGAYNEQFF | TRBD2 | TRBV13 | once | TRBJ2-1
TGCGCCAGCAGCTTGGTTCCCACAGGACCCTCTGGGGCCAACGTCCTGACTTTC | CASSLVPTGPSGANVLTF | . | TRBV5-1 | . | TRBJ2-6
TGTGCCAGCAGCGTAGAGGGGTTCCGCACAGATACGCAGTATTTT | CASSVEGFRTDTQYF | . | TRBV9 | . | TRBJ2-3
TGTGCCAGCAGTTACGGGACGGGAATTGGACAGCCCCAGCATTTT | CASSYGTGIGQPQHF | . | TRBV6-2/TRBV6-3 | . | TRBJ1-5
TGTGCCAGCAGCTTGACAGGAACCCCCATAGGGCAGTTCTTC | CASSLTGTPIGQFF | . | TRBV5-4 | . | TRBJ2-1
TGTGCCAGCAGACCCCGGGGGCACACCGGGGAGCTGTTTTTT | CASRPRGHTGELFF | . | TRBV6-5 | few | TRBJ2-2
TGTGCCAGCGGCCAAGGACAGGCGCTTTATAATTCACCCCTCCACTTT | CASGQGQALYNSPLHF | TRBD1 | TRBV6-2/TRBV6-3 | . | TRBJ1-6
TGTGCCAGCAGCTTAAGGTTCGGGGACAGGGCGCACGAGCAGTACTTC | CASSLRFGDRAHEQYF | TRBD1 | TRBV11-2 | . | TRBJ2-7
TGCAGCGTTGAAGTGGGGGCGGGGACCGGGGAGCTGTTTTTT | CSVEVGAGTGELFF | . | TRBV29-1 | . | TRBJ2-2
TGTGCCAGCAGTTCCCCAAGAGGGACGCCCACAGATACGCAGTATTTT | CASSSPRGTPTDTQYF | . | TRBV6-2/TRBV6-3 | . | TRBJ2-3
TGTGCCACCAGCAGAGATCAGGACTTTAGTGAGCAGTTCTTC | CATSRDQDFSEQFF | . | TRBV15 | . | TRBJ2-1
TGTGCCAGCAGCTTAGAGGGCGGGAGGGCATATGGGTCCTACGAGCAGTACTTC | CASSLEGGRAYGSYEQYF | TRBD2 | TRBV7-8 | once | TRBJ2-7
TGCGCCAGCAGCTTGGGACTAGCGGGGGGGAGGTTCACAGATACGCAGTATTTT | CASSLGLAGGRFTDTQYF | TRBD2 | TRBV5-1 | . | TRBJ2-3
TGTGCCAGCAGCGACGGGGCGCCCCAGCATTTT | CASSDGAPQHF | . | TRBV6-2/TRBV6-3 | few | TRBJ1-5
TGTGCCAGCAGTGAACAGCCGGCAGGGGTCGGACAGCCCCAGCATTTT | CASSEQPAGVGQPQHF | . | TRBV2 | . | TRBJ1-5
TGTGCCAGCAGTTCCGGGACAGGGAGAGGCAATCAGCCCCAGCATTTT | CASSSGTGRGNQPQHF | TRBD1 | TRBV27 | few | TRBJ1-5
TGCGCCAGCAGCTTGGGACAGGGAGTCTACGAGCAGTACTTC | CASSLGQGVYEQYF | TRBD1 | TRBV5-1 | . | TRBJ2-7
TGTGCCAGCAGCTTAGATCGTCCGGGACCTAACACTGAAGCTTTCTTT | CASSLDRPGPNTEAFF | . | TRBV7-8 | . | TRBJ1-1
TGTGCCAGCAACCGGGGACAGGGGAACACTGAAGCTTTCTTT | CASNRGQGNTEAFF | TRBD1 | TRBV6-5 | . | TRBJ1-1
TGTGCCAGCAGTTACGGACAGGGGCGAGACACCGGGGAGCTGTTTTTT | CASSYGQGRDTGELFF | TRBD1 | TRBV6-6 | . | TRBJ2-2
TGTGCTAGTGGCAGAGACAGAAACACCGGGGAGCTGTTTTTT | CASGRDRNTGELFF | . | TRBV12-5 | once | TRBJ2-2
TGTGCCTGGACAAACGGGGGCACCGGGGAGCTGTTTTTT | CAWTNGGTGELFF | . | TRBV30 | . | TRBJ2-2
TGTGCCAGCAGCCCCGGGGCAGATTGGGATGAAAAACTGTTTTTT | CASSPGADWDEKLFF | . | TRBV9 | . | TRBJ1-4
TGTGCCACCAGTGATCCCAGGACAGGGGCTGCGGGGCCCCAGCATTTT | CATSDPRTGAAGPQHF | TRBD1 | TRBV24-1 | . | TRBJ1-5
TGTGCCAGCAGGAACAGGGGCGGGGGGGACATTCAGTACTTC | CASRNRGGGDIQYF | TRBD2 | TRBV5-4 | . | TRBJ2-4
TGTGCCAGCAGAAGAACAGGGAGCTCCTATAATTCACCCCTCCACTTT | CASRRTGSSYNSPLHF | . | TRBV7-2 | . | TRBJ1-6
TGTGCCAGCAGCTTATACGGGACTATAAACGCCTACAATGAGCAGTTCTTC | CASSLYGTINAYNEQFF | TRBD2 | TRBV11-3 | . | TRBJ2-1
TGTGCCAGCAGCCCGGGGCGGGGCGAGACCCAGTACTTC | CASSPGRGETQYF | . | TRBV5-6 | . | TRBJ2-5
TGTGCCAGCTCCCCACGGAAGTCAGATTCCACAGATACGCAGTATTTT | CASSPRKSDSTDTQYF | . | TRBV18 | . | TRBJ2-3
TGTGCCACCAGTGATCCGGGACTAGCGGGATATAATGAGCAGTTCTTC | CATSDPGLAGYNEQFF | TRBD2 | TRBV24-1 | . | TRBJ2-1